A selection of T cell receptor beta chains follows, all from one sample in a study of Graves' ophthalmopathy and Graves' hyperthyroidism. MiXCR was run by TCRdb on the multiplex PCR reads, yielding one entry per CDR3 protein. The table shows 650,000 to 900,000 distinct CDR3 sequences, with roughly two fifths occurring only once. Sequencing was performed on peripheral blood. These receptors all stem from an adult man with Graves' ophthalmopathy. The CDR3 runs from the conserved cysteine through the conserved F or W. D genes are given only for firm matches. Not all rows give a size; the values are once, few, many and, for expanded clones, a class.

>NA|NA|TRBV25-1|TRBJ1-6
TGTGCCAGCAGTTGGGGAGGGAATGGGTTTAATTCACCCCTCCACTTT
CASSWGGNGFNSPLHF
>NA|NA|TRBV4-1|TRBJ1-1
TGCGCCAGCAGCCAAGGGGCGGCGAGCACTGAAGCTTTCTTT
CASSQGAASTEAFF
>many|NA|TRBV7-8|TRBJ2-3
TGTGCCAGCAAGCCGGGATCCACAGATACGCAGTATTTT
CASKPGSTDTQYF
>many|NA|TRBV29-1|TRBJ2-3
TGCAGCGTTGAGTCTTTTGATACGCAGTATTTT
CSVESFDTQYF
>few|NA|TRBV6-6|TRBJ2-5
TGTGCCAGCGAGGCGGAGACCCAGTACTTC
CASEAETQYF
>NA|NA|TRBV2|TRBJ1-1
TGTGCCAGCTCCCTAATTACACGGGACACTGAAGCTTTCTTT
CASSLITRDTEAFF
>NA|TRBD1|TRBV7-9|TRBJ2-6
TGTGCCAGCAGCTTTGGACAGGGGGCGAGTGGGGCCAACGTCCTGACTTTC
CASSFGQGASGANVLTF
>few|NA|TRBV12-5|TRBJ1-1
TGTGCTAGTGGCAGGCGGACCTGGGGAGCTTTCTTT
CASGRRTWGAFF
>few|NA|TRBV7-3|TRBJ1-5
TGTGCCAGCAGCTTAAAGGGGGTTCCGGGAAGCAATCAGCCCCAGCATTTT
CASSLKGVPGSNQPQHF
>few|NA|TRBV10-3|TRBJ2-7
TGTGCCAGCAGTAGGAAGGGAGGAGGATACGAGCAGTACTTC
CASSRKGGGYEQYF
>few|TRBD2|TRBV10-3|TRBJ2-5
TGTGCCAGCAGTTTTCTGACTAGCGGGGCCCACCAAGAGACCCAGTACTTC
CASSFLTSGAHQETQYF
>few|NA|TRBV4-3|TRBJ2-2
TGCGCCAGCAGCCAAGTACTAGGACCCACCGGGGAGCTGTTTTTT
CASSQVLGPTGELFF
>many|NA|TRBV19|TRBJ2-5
TGTGCCAGTAGGATGTGGGCACAAGAGACCCAGTACTTC
CASRMWAQETQYF
>NA|NA|TRBV15|TRBJ1-5
TGTGCCACCAGCAATGAGGGGGGGCAGGGCAGCAATCAGCCCCAGCATTTT
CATSNEGGQGSNQPQHF
>NA|NA|TRBV24-1|TRBJ2-3
TGTGCCACCAGTGATCTCCGGGGTTTTACGCAGTATTTT
CATSDLRGFTQYF
>NA|NA|TRBV20-1|TRBJ1-1
TGCAGTGCTAGGGGCATCCGGCAGGAGAACACTGAAGCTTTCTTT
CSARGIRQENTEAFF
>many|NA|TRBV7-9|TRBJ1-1
TGTGCCAGCAGCTTAGAGGGGGACGAAGCTTTCTTT
CASSLEGDEAFF
>NA|NA|TRBV2|TRBJ1-1
TGTGCCAGCAGTTATGCTCGTGGGAACACTGAAGCTTTCTTT
CASSYARGNTEAFF
>many|TRBD1|TRBV2|TRBJ1-1
TGTGCCAGCAGTCGGGGGACAGTACACACTGAAGCTTTCTTT
CASSRGTVHTEAFF
>few|TRBD1|TRBV20-1|TRBJ2-7
TGCAGTGCTAGCACCGGGACAGGGGTCCGGGAGCAGTACTTC
CSASTGTGVREQYF
>many|TRBD1|TRBV29-1|TRBJ1-2
TGCAGCGAAAGGACAGGGGATGGCTACACCTTC
CSERTGDGYTF
>many|NA|TRBV6-5|TRBJ1-4
TGTGCCAGCAGTGAGGACAGTTGGGAAAAACTGTTTTTT
CASSEDSWEKLFF
>NA|NA|TRBV20-1|TRBJ2-3
TGCAGTGCTAGACCGAAGCGGGCCGGCACAGATACGCAGTATTTT
CSARPKRAGTDTQYF
>few|NA|TRBV20-1|TRBJ1-1
TGCAGTGCTTTCTCCGGGACCGGCGGTACGGCCACTGAAGCTTTCTTT
CSAFSGTGGTATEAFF
>few|TRBD1|TRBV2|TRBJ1-2
TGTGCCAGCGGACAGGGGGACTATGGCTACACCTTC
CASGQGDYGYTF
>NA|TRBD1|TRBV4-3|TRBJ2-7
TGCGCCAGCAGCCAACAAACAGGGGGCTCCGAGCAGTACTTC
CASSQQTGGSEQYF
>NA|NA|TRBV30|TRBJ1-1
TGTGCCTGGACACCCCAGGGTTCCGAGAACACTGAAGCTTTCTTT
CAWTPQGSENTEAFF
>many|TRBD1|TRBV20-1|TRBJ1-1
TGCAGTGCTAGAGGGGGACAGGGAACTGAAGCTTTCTTT
CSARGGQGTEAFF
>few|TRBD1|TRBV20-1|TRBJ2-7
TGCAGTGCTACGGGACAGGCCCGACCGTACGAGCAGTACTTC
CSATGQARPYEQYF
>many|NA|TRBV29-1|TRBJ1-1
TGCAGCGCGCGGGGTATGAACACTGAAGCTTTCTTT
CSARGMNTEAFF
>many|TRBD1|TRBV2|TRBJ1-3
TGTGCCAGCCGGTCGGGCAGGGGGCTTGGTAACACCATATATTTT
CASRSGRGLGNTIYF
>few|TRBD1|TRBV7-9|TRBJ2-5
TGTGCCAGCAGCCACCGGGACAGGGGCCCGGAGACCCAGTACTTC
CASSHRDRGPETQYF
>NA|NA|TRBV10-3|TRBJ1-2
TGTGCCATCAGTATACGACAGGACCCACCAAATGGCTACACCTTC
CAISIRQDPPNGYTF
>few|NA|TRBV20-1|TRBJ2-5
TGCAGTGCTAGAGGTCAGGGTTGGGAGACCCAGTACTTC
CSARGQGWETQYF
>NA|NA|TRBV20-1|TRBJ2-2
TGCAGTGCTAAGGGGACGAACACCGGGGAGCTGTTTTTT
CSAKGTNTGELFF
>many|NA|TRBV29-1|TRBJ2-5
TGCAGCGTCCTGGGACTGCGAAACCAAGAGACCCAGTACTTC
CSVLGLRNQETQYF
>NA|NA|TRBV7-3|TRBJ2-1
TGTGCCATCAGTGACGTCAGAGGCAATGAGCAGTTCTTC
CAISDVRGNEQFF
>few|TRBD1|TRBV16|TRBJ1-4
TGTGCCAGCAGCCAAAGAGGGACAGCGAATGAAAAACTGTTTTTT
CASSQRGTANEKLFF